This T cell receptor beta chain was recovered during a study of T-cell reconstitution after alpha-beta-depleted transplantation in children. During its preparation, the TCRbeta library received unique molecular identifiers. MiXCR was run by TCRdb on the PCR reads, yielding one entry per CDR3 protein. The sample yields about 460,000 distinct CDR3 sequences, around 13% seen once. This clonotype came up a few times. Germline loops: CDR1 MNHEY, CDR2 SVGAGI. The CDR3 consists of 13 residues. V lost 5 bases, J lost 0 bases, and 8 bases lay in between. This specimen consisted of PBMCs from the stem cell graft donor, obtained from the stem cell graft. This receptor was identified in a human donor who donated a stem cell graft to a child with combined immunodeficiency. This chain connects TRBV6-5 to TRBJ2-7; tentative D call: TRBD1 (6 bases). The CDR3 region is CASSNRVSYEQYF. CDR3 DNA: TGTGCCAGCAGTAACAGGGTCTCCTACGAGCAGTACTTC.